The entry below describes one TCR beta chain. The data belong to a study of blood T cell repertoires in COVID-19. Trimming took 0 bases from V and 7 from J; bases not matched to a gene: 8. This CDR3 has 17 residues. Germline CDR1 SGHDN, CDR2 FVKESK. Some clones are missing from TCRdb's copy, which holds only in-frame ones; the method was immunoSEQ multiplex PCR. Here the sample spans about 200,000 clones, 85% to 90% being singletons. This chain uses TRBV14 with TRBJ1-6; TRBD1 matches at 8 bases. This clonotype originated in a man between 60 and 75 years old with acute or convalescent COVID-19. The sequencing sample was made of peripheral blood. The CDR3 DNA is TGTGCCAGCAGCCAAGAAGAGGGAACAGGGGGGAATTCACCCCTCCACTTT. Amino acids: CASSQEEGTGGNSPLHF.